This T cell receptor beta chain was found in a study of T cell repertoires in cytomegalovirus infection. Study context: Public TCR beta signatures were indicative of both CMV infection and a matching HLA type.

In TCRdb, the reads were re-called with MiXCR into one record per CDR3 protein. The table includes hundreds of thousands of distinct CDR3 sequences, less than 25% detected once. CDR1 is KGHSH, CDR2 LQKENI, per germline. Deletions cut 3 bases from V and 4 bases from J, with 19 bases between. This CDR3 spans 16 amino acids. This chain links TRBV18 with TRBJ2-7; D may be TRBD1 (6 bases). The source of this sequence is a human donor in good health (CMV status not recorded). Some clones in this sample may be carry-over from other donors' samples. The sample taken for sequencing was CD8+ T cells from PBMCs. The CDR3 nucleotides are TGTGCCAGCTCACCTGCGACAGGCCCACCCACTTACGAGCAGTACTTC. It is translated as CASSPATGPPTYEQYF.